Listed below are T cell receptor beta chains from one sample, sequenced in a study of blood T cells in healthy people across ages. TCRdb itself ran the 5' RACE reads through MiXCR, one entry per CDR3 protein. This sample carries approximately 700,000 distinct CDR3 sequences, about 32% of them seen once, and the ten largest clones take 15%. The sequenced sample consisted of blood. The receptors come from a woman aged 80 or over in good health. CDR3s include the opening cysteine and the closing phenylalanine or tryptophan. The order of the fields is clone size, V gene, J gene, D gene, CDR3 length, CDR3 protein, CDR3 DNA. A D gene is named only where the DNA matches it firmly. Clone size is shown for a subset of rows, as once, few, many or a class of expanded clone.

size: few; V: TRBV5-1; J: TRBJ2-1; D: TRBD2; length: 14; CDR3: CASSFLAGGAEQFF; DNA: TGCGCCAGCAGCTTTCTAGCGGGAGGTGCTGAGCAGTTCTTC
size: .; V: TRBV20-1; J: TRBJ2-7; D: .; length: 12; CDR3: CSASGGGYEQYF; DNA: TGCAGTGCTAGCGGAGGGGGCTACGAGCAGTACTTC
size: many; V: TRBV4-3; J: TRBJ2-1; D: .; length: 13; CDR3: CASSQGYYNEQFF; DNA: TGCGCCAGCAGCCAAGGCTACTACAATGAGCAGTTCTTC
size: many; V: TRBV6-1; J: TRBJ2-5; D: .; length: 14; CDR3: CASSERDGQETQYF; DNA: TGTGCCAGCAGTGAAAGGGACGGACAAGAGACCCAGTACTTC
size: .; V: TRBV20-1; J: TRBJ2-1; D: .; length: 11; CDR3: CSASRGHEQFF; DNA: TGCAGTGCGAGCAGGGGCCATGAGCAGTTCTTC
size: many; V: TRBV6-2/TRBV6-3; J: TRBJ2-3; D: TRBD2; length: 16; CDR3: CASSFPTSGGRDTQYF; DNA: TGTGCCAGCAGTTTTCCGACTAGCGGGGGCAGAGATACGCAGTATTTT
size: .; V: TRBV29-1; J: TRBJ2-7; D: TRBD1; length: 12; CDR3: CSVEDRDYEQYF; DNA: TGCAGCGTAGAGGACAGGGACTACGAGCAGTACTTC
size: many; V: TRBV20-1; J: TRBJ2-1; D: .; length: 15; CDR3: CSARGLEGAYNEQFF; DNA: TGCAGTGCTAGGGGGCTAGAAGGTGCCTACAATGAGCAGTTCTTC
size: .; V: TRBV4-2; J: TRBJ2-3; D: TRBD2; length: 16; CDR3: CASSGTSGSLTDTQYF; DNA: TGTGCCAGCAGCGGGACTAGCGGGAGCCTGACAGATACGCAGTATTTT
size: .; V: TRBV7-9; J: TRBJ2-1; D: .; length: 13; CDR3: CASSFGLGETQFF; DNA: TGTGCCAGCAGCTTTGGGCTAGGAGAGACCCAGTTCTTC
size: many; V: TRBV18; J: TRBJ1-5; D: .; length: 13; CDR3: CASSRAGDQPQHF; DNA: TGTGCCAGCTCACGGGCGGGGGATCAGCCCCAGCATTTT
size: .; V: TRBV20-1; J: TRBJ2-7; D: TRBD1; length: 12; CDR3: CSAMGQRPEQYF; DNA: TGCAGTGCCATGGGACAGCGTCCGGAGCAGTACTTC
size: many; V: TRBV10-3; J: TRBJ2-1; D: .; length: 13; CDR3: CATRTVRDNEQFF; DNA: TGTGCCACCCGGACGGTCCGGGACAATGAGCAGTTCTTC
size: .; V: TRBV6-5; J: TRBJ2-2; D: TRBD2; length: 16; CDR3: CASNYRRGTNTGELFF; DNA: TGTGCCAGCAATTACAGGCGGGGGACGAACACCGGGGAGCTGTTTTTT
size: few; V: TRBV7-2; J: TRBJ2-1; D: TRBD2; length: 13; CDR3: CASSPLAGGPSFF; DNA: TGTGCCAGCAGCCCCCTAGCGGGGGGGCCTTCGTTCTTC
size: many; V: TRBV25-1; J: TRBJ1-1; D: .; length: 14; CDR3: CASSESGRAPEAFF; DNA: TGTGCCAGCAGTGAAAGCGGCAGGGCCCCTGAAGCTTTCTTT
size: few; V: TRBV6-2/TRBV6-3; J: TRBJ2-2; D: TRBD1; length: 16; CDR3: CASSYYRGADTGELFF; DNA: TGTGCCAGCAGTTACTACAGGGGAGCGGACACCGGGGAGCTGTTTTTT
size: many; V: TRBV12-5; J: TRBJ2-7; D: .; length: 12; CDR3: CASGLNPPKQYF; DNA: TGTGCTAGTGGTTTGAACCCCCCCAAGCAGTACTTC
size: .; V: TRBV11-1; J: TRBJ2-1; D: TRBD2; length: 16; CDR3: CASNQRWREAYNEQFF; DNA: TGTGCCAGCAATCAGCGGTGGCGGGAGGCCTACAATGAGCAGTTCTTC
size: many; V: TRBV6-1; J: TRBJ1-4; D: TRBD1; length: 16; CDR3: CASSGQGGATNEKLFF; DNA: TGTGCCAGCAGTGGGCAGGGGGGCGCAACTAATGAAAAACTGTTTTTT
size: many; V: TRBV5-1; J: TRBJ2-5; D: TRBD2; length: 16; CDR3: CASSLESGGAAETQYF; DNA: TGCGCCAGCAGCTTGGAGAGCGGGGGGGCCGCAGAGACCCAGTACTTC
size: .; V: TRBV5-5; J: TRBJ2-5; D: .; length: 17; CDR3: CASSLGSWQGPRETQYF; DNA: TGTGCCAGCAGCTTGGGGTCCTGGCAGGGCCCCCGCGAGACCCAGTACTTC
size: .; V: TRBV12-3/TRBV12-4; J: TRBJ2-1; D: TRBD2; length: 13; CDR3: CASSPGGDNEQFF; DNA: TGTGCCAGCAGTCCCGGGGGGGACAATGAGCAGTTCTTC
size: many; V: TRBV20-1; J: TRBJ2-5; D: TRBD2; length: 16; CDR3: CSARPRLLAGVETQYF; DNA: TGCAGTGCTAGACCTCGACTACTAGCGGGGGTTGAGACCCAGTACTTC
size: .; V: TRBV9; J: TRBJ2-1; D: .; length: 13; CDR3: CASSVGPYNEQFF; DNA: TGTGCCAGCAGCGTAGGCCCCTACAATGAGCAGTTCTTC
size: .; V: TRBV5-6; J: TRBJ2-7; D: TRBD2; length: 14; CDR3: CASYGLAGHYEQYF; DNA: TGTGCCAGCTACGGACTAGCGGGCCACTACGAGCAGTACTTC
size: many; V: TRBV6-5; J: TRBJ2-7; D: .; length: 13; CDR3: CASGVRGRYEQYF; DNA: TGTGCCAGCGGGGTACGGGGGCGGTACGAGCAGTACTTC
size: .; V: TRBV5-1; J: TRBJ2-5; D: .; length: 14; CDR3: CASSPGGTGETQYF; DNA: TGCGCCAGCAGCCCGGGTGGCACCGGAGAGACCCAGTACTTC
size: many; V: TRBV5-1; J: TRBJ1-1; D: TRBD1; length: 15; CDR3: CASSTGTGVYGEAFF; DNA: TGCGCCAGCAGCACCGGGACAGGGGTTTATGGTGAAGCTTTCTTT
size: many; V: TRBV6-5; J: TRBJ2-7; D: .; length: 13; CDR3: CASSSRPSYEQYF; DNA: TGTGCCAGCAGTTCGAGACCGAGCTACGAGCAGTACTTC
size: few; V: TRBV9; J: TRBJ1-4; D: .; length: 14; CDR3: CASSVDDFSEKLFF; DNA: TGTGCCAGCAGCGTAGACGATTTCAGTGAAAAACTGTTTTTT